This entry lists 32 T cell receptor beta chains sequenced from one sample in a study of blood T cell repertoires in COVID-19. Method: immunoSEQ multiplex PCR; TCRdb's copy keeps in-frame clones and lacks some. This table holds roughly 110,000 clones, roughly four fifths found once. Sequencing used peripheral blood. The receptors were sampled from an elderly man with COVID-19, enrolled during active disease.

This sequence joins TRBV2 and TRBJ1-4, with a possible D match to TRBD1 (5 bases). The length of the CDR3 is 15 residues. Trimming pared 8 bases from V and 8 bases from J, leaving 21 bases between. The germline V gene encodes CDR1 SNHLY and CDR2 FYNNEI. The CDR3 DNA reads as TGTGCCAGCCTACCAGGGATGGGTGTTGGAGAAAAACTGTTTTTT. Amino acids: CASLPGMGVGEKLFF.

J is TRBJ1-6 and V is TRBV6-5, with a weak D call TRBD1 (5 bases). Per germline, CDR1 MNHEY and CDR2 SVGAGI. Trimming removed 6 bases from V and 6 bases from J, with 12 bases in between. This CDR3 contains 14 residues. CDR3 amino acids: CASRWFDSNSPLHF. In DNA, the CDR3 is TGTGCCAGCAGGTGGTTCGACAGTAATTCACCCCTCCACTTT.

This rearrangement joins TRBV28 to TRBJ2-7, with D possibly matching TRBD2 (6 bases). This CDR3 has 14 amino acids. Germline values: CDR1 MDHEN, CDR2 SYDVKM. The ends were cut back, 7 bases at V and 3 bases at J, with 16 bases in the middle. CDR3 sequence (DNA): TGTGCCAGCACCGAGAATCGGGACTTCTACGAGCAGTACTTC. This sequence encodes CASTENRDFYEQYF.

This clone was seen just once. The V call is TRBV5-4, the J call TRBJ2-5, with 10 bases that match TRBD2. CDR1 and CDR2 from the germline V gene are SGHNT and YYREEE (reference sequence). This CDR3 has 16 amino acids. The V and J ends lost 4 bases and 1 base, in that order; junction bases with no gene match: 7. The CDR3 loop reads CASSRPLAGAQETQYF. The CDR3 DNA follows: TGTGCCAGCAGCCGACCCCTAGCGGGAGCCCAAGAGACCCAGTACTTC.

This chain uses TRBV30 with TRBJ2-1; D is ambiguous. This CDR3 comprises 16 residues. Germline lookup yields CDR1 GTSNPN and CDR2 SVGIG (reference sequence). V gave up 0 bases and J gave up 0 bases, with 12 bases separating them. The DNA of the CDR3 is TGTGCCTGGAGTGTACCCCTCTTCGGCTCCTACAATGAGCAGTTCTTC. Translated, it gives CAWSVPLFGSYNEQFF.

The CDR3 loop reads CASSLGTSGRDYNEQFF. In DNA form, the CDR3 reads TGTGCCAGCAGCTTAGGGACTAGCGGGAGGGACTACAATGAGCAGTTCTTC. The chain uses TRBV7-9 and TRBJ2-1; TRBD2 aligns across 15 bases. From germline, CDR1 is SEHNR and CDR2 FQNEAQ (reference sequence). With 1 base clipped from V and 3 bases from J, the junction kept 1 base outside the gene matches. The CDR3 length is 17 residues.

The chain carries TRBV10-1 and TRBJ2-1, with TRBD2 as a possible D gene (6 bases). Germline values: CDR1 WNHNN, CDR2 SYGVQD (reference sequence). V was trimmed by 6 bases and J by 0 bases, leaving 9 bases between them. The length of the CDR3 is 14 residues. The CDR3 DNA follows: TGCGCCAGCAGCGAGCGGGTCTCCTACAATGAGCAGTTCTTC. It encodes CASSERVSYNEQFF.

The chain employs TRBV7-9 and TRBJ2-7; the D gene is possibly TRBD1 (5 bases). The CDR3 sequence is 13 residues long. The V and J ends lost 7 bases and 1 base respectively, with 11 bases between them. Germline V CDR1 and CDR2: SEHNR, FQNEAQ (reference sequence). CDR3 region: CASTPQESYEQYF. CDR3 DNA: TGTGCCAGCACCCCACAGGAGTCCTACGAGCAGTACTTC.

The rearrangement uses TRBV28 and TRBJ1-2, with TRBD1 matching over 8 bases. Losses at the gene ends were 9 bases for V and 5 bases for J; bases not matched to a gene: 14. Germline CDR1 and CDR2: MDHEN and SYDVKM. This CDR3 is 15 amino acids long. The CDR3: CASNPEGTGKYGYTF. CDR3 DNA sequence: TGTGCCAGTAACCCCGAGGGGACAGGAAAATATGGCTACACCTTC.

The chain has TRBV18 and TRBJ2-1; 9 nucleotides line up with TRBD2. Germline V gene lookup returns CDR1 KGHSH and CDR2 LQKENI. Unmatched junction bases numbered 8, after V lost 6 bases and J lost 8 bases. The CDR3 is 14 residues long. This CDR3 is CASSQREEAHEQFF. CDR3 coding DNA: TGTGCCAGCTCCCAGCGGGAGGAGGCACATGAGCAGTTCTTC.

This chain uses TRBV6-5 with TRBJ1-2; possible D gene TRBD1, 5 bases. The CDR3 spans 13 residues. Germline V CDR1 and CDR2: MNHEY, SVGAGI. V was cut by 11 bases and J by 3 bases, with 16 bases left in between. CDR3 sequence (DNA): TGTGCCGGTGGCCCAGGGAGGGACTATGGCTACACCTTC. Protein: CAGGPGRDYGYTF.

In its sample, this clone was seen a few times. V gene TRBV18 combines with J gene TRBJ2-7; 7 nucleotides match TRBD2. CDR3 size: 15 residues. J lost 3 bases, V lost 3 bases, and 8 bases had no gene match. Germline lookup yields CDR1 KGHSH and CDR2 LQKENI. CDR3: CASSPTSPKDYEQYF. The DNA for the CDR3 is TGTGCCAGCTCACCGACTAGCCCTAAAGACTACGAGCAGTACTTC.

The CDR3, as DNA: TGTGCCAGCAGTTACTCTAGGGAGGGTAGGGGTGGCTACACCTTC. Translating gives CASSYSREGRGGYTF. V is TRBV6-5 and J is TRBJ1-2, with D possibly TRBD1 on 5 matching bases. Looked up from germline, CDR1 is MNHEY and CDR2 is SVGAGI. V lost 0 bases and J 7 bases, leaving 15 bases between the germline ends. The CDR3 sequence is 15 residues long.

CDR3 region: CASSETSGRNEQFF. DNA of the CDR3: TGTGCCAGCAGTGAGACTAGCGGGAGAAATGAGCAGTTCTTC. This chain joins TRBV6-1 and TRBJ2-1; TRBD2 matches at 12 bases. CDR3 length: 14 residues. After removal of 3 bases from V and 7 bases from J, the junction contained 1 base not matched to a gene. Germline assignment: CDR1 MNHNS and CDR2 SASEGT.

The CDR3 bases are TGTGCCAGCAGCAAGGATAGCGGGACGGGCTACGAGCAGTACTTC. It specifies CASSKDSGTGYEQYF. The chain couples TRBV7-2 to TRBJ2-7; TRBD2 matches 8 bases. The germline V gene encodes CDR1 SGHTA and CDR2 FQGNSA. This CDR3 is built from 15 residues. V was pared by 5 bases and J by 3 bases, with 9 bases of the junction left unmatched.

The rearrangement links TRBV7-6 to TRBJ1-1, with D possibly matching TRBD1 (6 bases). Trimming removed 1 base at V and 8 bases at J, with 14 bases between. Germline values: CDR1 SGHVS, CDR2 FNYEAQ. This CDR3 is 14 amino acids long. CDR3 amino acids: CASSLDSGVGEAFF. The CDR3 DNA reads as TGTGCCAGCAGCTTAGATTCAGGGGTTGGGGAAGCTTTCTTT.

Details on this clone: Other DNA sequences in this sample translate to the same CDR3. The J gene is TRBJ1-1, the V gene TRBV2; D possibly corresponds to TRBD1 (6 bases). CDR1 and CDR2 (germline): SNHLY, FYNNEI. The CDR3 runs to 14 residues. Trimming left V 5 bases short and J 2 bases short, with 12 bases between. The CDR3 DNA follows: TGTGCCAGCAGTTCCCAGGGGCGAAACACTGAAGCTTTCTTT. Amino acid sequence: CASSSQGRNTEAFF.

The rearrangement links TRBV7-3 to TRBJ2-7; 8 bases are a match to TRBD2. Germline lookup yields CDR1 SGHTA and CDR2 FQGTGA. The V segment lost 6 bases and the J segment 2 bases; nucleotides outside the gene matches: 3. The CDR3 contains 13 residues. CDR3 nucleotides: TGTGCCAGCAGTTTCGGGAGGGCCTACGAGCAGTACTTC. Amino acids: CASSFGRAYEQYF.

The rearrangement links TRBV29-1 to TRBJ1-2, with D maybe TRBD1 (5 bases). V dropped 6 bases and J dropped 4 bases, with 21 bases sitting between them. Germline loops: CDR1 SQVTM, CDR2 ANQGSEA. The length of the CDR3 is 15 residues. The CDR3: CSVNEGLGFGYGYTF. The DNA of the CDR3 is TGCAGCGTCAACGAGGGACTGGGGTTTGGCTATGGCTACACCTTC.

This clone was seen a few times. This chain uses TRBV10-2 with TRBJ1-1; 7 nucleotides match TRBD1. The trim removed 6 bases at V and 6 bases at J, leaving 7 bases unmatched. The CDR3 consists of 13 residues. Germline values: CDR1 WSHSY, CDR2 SAAADI. CDR3: CASRGQVFAEAFF. CDR3 DNA sequence: TGCGCCAGCAGAGGACAGGTGTTTGCTGAAGCTTTCTTT.

The chain links TRBV2 to TRBJ1-1; tentative D call: TRBD1 (6 bases). The ends were cut back, 2 bases at V and 4 bases at J, with 20 bases in the middle. The CDR3 is 17 residues long. CDR1 SNHLY and CDR2 FYNNEI come from the germline V gene. CDR3 protein: CASSEKVPTTGFTEAFF. The CDR3 DNA reads TGTGCCAGCAGTGAAAAAGTGCCAACGACAGGATTCACTGAAGCTTTCTTT. The full variable domain, its missing parts supplied by reference TRBV2 and TRBJ1-1, is EPEVTQTPSHQVTQMGQEVILRCVPISNHLYFYWYRQILGQKVEFLVSFYNNEISEKSEIFDDQFSVERPDGSNFTLKIRSTKLEDSAMYFCASSEKVPTTGFTEAFFGQGTRLTVV.

This chain uses TRBV7-9 with TRBJ1-6; the D gene is possibly TRBD1 (6 bases). Trimming pared 4 bases from V and 5 bases from J, leaving 12 bases between. The germline gives CDR1 SEHNR, CDR2 FQNEAQ (reference sequence). CDR3 length: 15 amino acids. DNA of the CDR3: TGTGCCAGCAGCTCCGCGGACAGTCATAATTCACCCCTCCACTTT. This encodes CASSSADSHNSPLHF.

This chain joins TRBV5-1 and TRBJ1-5; D ambiguous. The germline V gene encodes CDR1 SGHRS and CDR2 YFSETQ. V was shortened by 1 base and J by 0 bases, with 8 bases between the two germline ends. The CDR3 consists of 15 residues. The CDR3 loop reads CASSLIGSSNQPQHF. CDR3 coding DNA: TGCGCCAGCAGCTTGATCGGGTCTAGCAATCAGCCCCAGCATTTT.

This clone has only a few counts. This sequence joins TRBV7-9 and TRBJ2-1; D might be TRBD1 (5 bases). The CDR3 is 14 amino acids. CDR1 is SEHNR, CDR2 FQNEAQ, per germline (reference sequence). V was pared by 2 bases and J by 5 bases, with 10 bases between. CDR3 protein: CASSLTLGDNEQFF. CDR3 sequence (DNA): TGTGCCAGCAGCTTAACGTTAGGGGACAATGAGCAGTTCTTC.

This clone showed up just a few times. The chain carries TRBV6-5 and TRBJ2-7; TRBD2 is a possible D gene (6 bases). The CDR3 sequence is 14 residues long. Trimming took 6 bases from V and 2 from J, leaving 14 bases between them. The germline V gene has CDR1 MNHEY and CDR2 SVGAGI. The CDR3 here is CASRWGTFAYEQYF. The CDR3 nucleotides read TGTGCCAGCAGATGGGGGACTTTTGCCTACGAGCAGTACTTC.

The chain links TRBV7-9 to TRBJ2-7; TRBD1 agrees at 9 bases. This CDR3 is built from 14 residues. Trimming cost V 4 bases and J 4 bases; bases outside gene matches: 5. Germline V gives CDR1 SEHNR, CDR2 FQNEAQ (reference sequence). This CDR3 is CASSSTGGRYEQYF. The CDR3 nucleotides read TGTGCCAGCAGCTCGACAGGGGGTCGATACGAGCAGTACTTC.

This clone is classed as medium-sized (0.01 to 0.1%). The gene calls are TRBV14 and TRBJ2-2; 14 bases match TRBD2. The CDR3 has 17 amino acids. J was trimmed by 2 bases and V by 5 bases; bases with no gene match: 4. Germline V gene sequence: CDR1 SGHDN, CDR2 FVKESK. The CDR3 sequence is CASSTGTSGSNTGELFF. CDR3 nucleotides: TGTGCCAGCAGCACCGGGACTAGCGGGAGTAACACCGGGGAGCTGTTTTTT.

The CDR3 DNA follows: TGTGCCAGCAGTGGACATGAGCAGCCCCAGCATTTT. This codes for CASSGHEQPQHF. The V call is TRBV6-6, the J call TRBJ1-5; maybe TRBD1 (5 bases). This CDR3 has 12 residues. Germline V gene data show CDR1 as MNHNY and CDR2 as SVGAGI (reference sequence). V was clipped by 5 bases and J by 7 bases, with 9 bases between them.

This chain uses TRBV4-2 with TRBJ1-2; D remains unclear. The V and J ends lost 0 bases and 6 bases respectively, with 11 bases between them. Germline V lookup: CDR1 LGHNA, CDR2 YNFKEQ. The CDR3 covers 14 residues. In nucleotides, the CDR3 is TGTGCCAGCAGCCAAGACGCGGTTAGTGATGGCTACACCTTC. Protein sequence: CASSQDAVSDGYTF.

The chain employs TRBV6-5 and TRBJ2-1, with TRBD1 as a possible D gene (5 bases). CDR1 MNHEY and CDR2 SVGAGI come from the germline V gene. This CDR3 spans 14 amino acids. V lost 4 bases and J lost 6, with 13 bases in between. The CDR3 DNA follows: TGTGCCAGCAGTTTATCAGGGCTCACCAATGAGCAGTTCTTC. It specifies CASSLSGLTNEQFF.

The rearrangement links TRBV7-9 to TRBJ1-1; D possibly corresponds to TRBD1 (5 bases). Germline CDR1 SEHNR, CDR2 FQNEAQ (reference sequence). Trimming stripped 3 bases from V and 4 bases from J, with 12 bases between. This CDR3 is 14 amino acids long. The CDR3 region has the DNA TGTGCCAGCAGCTTGATGGGCGGGGCCACTGAAGCTTTCTTT. Translating gives CASSLMGGATEAFF.

The genes are TRBV5-4 and TRBJ1-2; possible D gene TRBD1, 6 bases. The CDR3 consists of 14 residues. The V gene lost 2 bases and the J gene lost 7 bases, with 15 bases spanning the gap. The germline V gene has CDR1 SGHNT and CDR2 YYREEE (reference sequence). CDR3 DNA: TGTGCCAGCAGCTTAACGGGACACGAACTTGGCTACACCTTC. It specifies CASSLTGHELGYTF.